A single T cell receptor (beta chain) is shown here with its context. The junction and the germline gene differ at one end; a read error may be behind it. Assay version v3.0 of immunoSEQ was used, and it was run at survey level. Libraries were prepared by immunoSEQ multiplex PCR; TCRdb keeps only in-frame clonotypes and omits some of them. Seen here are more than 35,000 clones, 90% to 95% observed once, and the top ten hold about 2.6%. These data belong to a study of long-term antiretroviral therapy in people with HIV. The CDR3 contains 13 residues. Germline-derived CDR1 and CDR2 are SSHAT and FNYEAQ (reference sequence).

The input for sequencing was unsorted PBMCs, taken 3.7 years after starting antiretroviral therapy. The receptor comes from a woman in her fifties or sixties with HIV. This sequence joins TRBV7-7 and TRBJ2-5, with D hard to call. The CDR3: CASSLEKWETQYF. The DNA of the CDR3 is TGTGCTAGCAGCTTAGAGAAGTGGGAGACCCAGTACTTC.